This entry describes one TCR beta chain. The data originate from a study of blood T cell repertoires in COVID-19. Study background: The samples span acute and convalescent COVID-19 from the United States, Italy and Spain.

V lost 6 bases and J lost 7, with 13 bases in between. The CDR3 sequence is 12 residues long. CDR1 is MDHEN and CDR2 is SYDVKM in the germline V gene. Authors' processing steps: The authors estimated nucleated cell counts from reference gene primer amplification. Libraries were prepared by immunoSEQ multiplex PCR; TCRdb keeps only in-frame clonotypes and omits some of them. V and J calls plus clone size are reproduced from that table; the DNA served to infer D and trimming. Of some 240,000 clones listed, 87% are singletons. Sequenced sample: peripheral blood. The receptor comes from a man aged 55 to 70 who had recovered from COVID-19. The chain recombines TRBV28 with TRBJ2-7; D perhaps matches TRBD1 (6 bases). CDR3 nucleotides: TGTGCCAGCAGCTCGACAGGAATAGAGCAGTACGTC. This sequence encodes CASSSTGIEQYV.